This T cell receptor beta chain was recorded in a study of cytomegalovirus exposure and HLA in healthy donors. Primers for the PCR totalled 60 Vbeta and 13 Jbeta. The protocol was immunoSEQ multiplex PCR, while the TCRdb copy is restricted to in-frame clones and leaves out a portion. The table shows under 70,000 clones, with 65% to 70% occurring only once. CDR3 length: 18 residues. Germline V lookup: CDR1 MNHEY, CDR2 SMNVEV (reference sequence). V trimming: 2 bases; J trimming: 4 bases; junction bases outside the gene matches: 10. The chain has TRBV27 and TRBJ2-1, with 11 bases aligning to TRBD2. Material for sequencing was PBMCs. This TCR derives from a woman younger than 45 in good health and CMV-seronegative. CDR3 DNA: TGTGCCAGCAGTTTAGGGACTAGCGGAATCCCGGGGTACAATGAGCAGTTCTTC. Its protein is CASSLGTSGIPGYNEQFF.